This T cell receptor beta chain originates from a study of early T cells in non-severe SARS-CoV-2 infection. For the study at large: Chains from this unsorted whole-blood bulk RNA could not be paired.

V trimming: 5 bases; J trimming: 5 bases; junction bases outside the gene matches: 10. The V gene's germline CDR1 is MNHEY and CDR2 SVGEGT. The CDR3 totals 15 residues. Individually, cDNA molecules had unique molecular identifiers attached to them. TCRdb independently ran MiXCR on the 5' RACE reads; one entry per CDR3 protein. The data hold 55,000 to 75,000 distinct CDR3 sequences, with approximately 9.1% observed a single time. In this sample, this clonotype turned up many times. Antigen: not known. Study-level points and caveats: Clonotype matching in VDJdb favored anti-spike CD8 responses and did not capture private and CD4 specificities.

The sample in question was whole blood, obtained at baseline. This receptor was identified in an adult who was a healthcare worker with PCR-confirmed SARS-CoV-2 infection or an uninfected control (not recorded which). V and J are TRBV6-2 or TRBV6-3 and TRBJ2-5, with 8 bases identical to TRBD2. The CDR3 DNA reads as TGTGCCAGCAGTCCGGCTGGACTAGCCCGGGAGACCCAGTACTTC. It translates to CASSPAGLARETQYF.